This T cell receptor beta chain was identified during a study of hypomethylating agent response in myelodysplastic syndrome. Across the whole study: The mean patient age was about 70 +/- 6 years, and diploid cytogenetics predominated.

Germline V CDR1 and CDR2: LNHDA, SQIVND (reference sequence). The length of the CDR3 is 16 residues. V dropped 7 bases and J dropped 4; count of bases not matched to a gene: 9. Produced via immunoSEQ multiplex PCR; TCRdb's table is partial and in-frame only. Of about 5,100 clones in the sample, approximately 80% are singletons; the top ten hold roughly a sixth. The chain uses TRBV19 and TRBJ2-3; 12 bases are shared with TRBD2. The receptor was derived from a human donor with myelodysplastic syndrome. Sequencing used bone marrow, obtained before or after starting hypomethylating agent treatment for myelodysplastic syndrome (not recorded which). The CDR3 loop is CASTQQASGGADTQYF. CDR3 bases: TGTGCCAGTACCCAACAGGCTAGCGGGGGGGCAGATACGCAGTATTTT.